This TCR beta chain was observed in a study of shared clonotypes between healthy human individuals (TCRdb year 2020). A note on the overall study: The cohort included three men and a couple of women between 18 and 49 years of age. To estimate repertoire size and how much clonotypes are shared between individuals, the study performed deep sequencing of blood TCR repertoires from roughly five healthy adults. For each donor, CD4 naive and CD4 memory were each run on three plates, CD8 naive on two plates, and CD8 memory on one plate. Different laboratories and diverse techniques were used to prepare libraries and sequence TCR repertoires, to increase sequencing depth and limit assay-specific biases. Each donor's leukapheresis produced roughly between about 0.8 and 10 billion PBMCs. The investigation overall reported the following: Based on pairwise subsampling, the degree of clonotype sharing among donors was expected to be affected by sequencing depth. Compared with non-shared clonotypes, clonotypes shared by all four sorted-subset donors had higher generation probabilities. Larger estimated clonotype richness was generally found for naive subsets than for memory subsets. Rarefaction of sorted-subset datasets indicated incomplete sequencing despite the large sequencing depth. Sharing across a handful of donors was observed for approximately 5% of naive CD4, around 3.5% of naive CD8, over 2% of memory CD4, and about 0.38% of memory CD8 clonotypes. Because the study included only a small number of donors, the genetic and exposure-history diversity represented was limited. Only blood was sampled, and tissue TCR repertoires likely differ from those in blood.

TCR CDR3 regions were amplified from genomic DNA by multiplex PCR using the deep immunoSEQ assay. For each cell subset, the extracted genomic DNA was distributed evenly across all wells of several immunoSEQ 96-well plates, and each plate served as one replicate. For sorted subsets, approximately 200 ng of genomic DNA, equivalent to 25,000 to 35,000 T cell genomes, went into each replicate PCR. Purified libraries were quantified with a Qubit 3.0 fluorometer, sized on a Bioanalyzer 2100, and re-quantified with the KAPA Library Quantification kit. Each immunoSEQ 96-well plate was sequenced on its own single-read 150-cycle Illumina NextSeq 550 flow cell. In the paper's pipeline: The immunoSEQ output contained only junctional sequences without quality scores, so filtering could not match that applied to full-length reads. Sequences were annotated with PyIR, a Python wrapper for IgBLAST v1.9, using IMGT germline references to assign V/J genes and CDR3. Reads with weak V/J assignments (E-value above 1e-6), missing CDR3, stop codons, out-of-frame junctions, or ambiguous translated residues were removed. V3J clonotypes were defined as sequences sharing an identical inferred V gene, J gene, and CDR3 amino acid sequence. Percentage overlap between repertoires was computed as shared unique clonotypes divided by the size of the smaller repertoire. Richness of each repertoire was evaluated using RTK rarefaction, the Chao1 estimator, and Recon v2.1 estimates of unobserved clonotypes. For all TCRbeta clonotypes obtained by the gDNA method from a few donors, generation probabilities were computed with OLGA. This immuneACCESS table, as held by TCRdb, lists in-frame sequences with V and J called but not all clones. Of the missing ones, under half trace to an unresolved V gene in checked studies; the others have no known cause. The DNA gave D and trimming, while V, J and clone size come from that table. Recorded for this sample are 2 million to 2.5 million clones; more than 80% of them occurred a single time. Of the sample, about 0.37% falls within the top ten clones.

Donors were healthy HIV-negative adults with no recently reported acute infections or vaccinations. Only Caucasian adults living in Nashville, Tennessee, USA were represented among the donors. CD4+ T cells were enriched by magnetic negative selection; naive cells were then positively selected on CD45RA, and the negative fraction formed the memory subset. After blood collection by leukapheresis, PBMCs were isolated using Ficoll-Histopaque density gradient centrifugation and then cryopreserved in the vapor phase of liquid nitrogen. Analytical flow cytometry was used to check the purity and quantity of every magnetically sorted T cell population. Genomic DNA was isolated from each sorted fraction and quantified by UV absorbance on a Nanodrop 2000c. Of note for this clone: No cognate antigen has been identified for it. Base qualities are missing; no much larger clone stands one base away.

The CDR3 spans 14 residues, from the cysteine through the phenylalanine. CDR3 DNA is the only sequence kept; it has 42 bases, read in frame from the first base. Sequences MNHNS (CDR1) and SASEGT (CDR2) are obtained from the germline V gene. Trimming costs V 0 bases and J 7 bases, and their ends lie 13 bases apart. The clonotype originates from a man between 18 and 35 years old in good health. Some clones in this sample may be carry-over from other donors' samples. The rearrangement combines TRBV6-1 with TRBJ2-7; there is no confident call for the D gene. The sample taken for sequencing was naive CD4+ T cells from PBMCs. This specimen's cell subset or site label, interpreted: CD45RA+ positively selected. The CDR3 sequence is CASSEAYPMREQYF. The DNA reads as follows: TGTGCCAGCAGTGAAGCTTACCCCATGCGAGAGCAGTACTTC.